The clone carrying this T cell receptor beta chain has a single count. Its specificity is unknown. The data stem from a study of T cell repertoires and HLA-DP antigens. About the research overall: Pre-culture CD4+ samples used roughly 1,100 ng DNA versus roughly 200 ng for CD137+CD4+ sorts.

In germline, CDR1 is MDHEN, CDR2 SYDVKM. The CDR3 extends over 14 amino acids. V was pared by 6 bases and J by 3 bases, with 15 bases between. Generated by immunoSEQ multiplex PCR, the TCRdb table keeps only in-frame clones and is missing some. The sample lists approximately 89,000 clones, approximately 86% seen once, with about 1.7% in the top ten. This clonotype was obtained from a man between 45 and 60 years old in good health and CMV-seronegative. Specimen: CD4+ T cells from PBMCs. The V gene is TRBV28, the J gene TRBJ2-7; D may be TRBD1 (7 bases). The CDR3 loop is CASSLAGQNYEQYF. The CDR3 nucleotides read TGTGCCAGCAGCCTCGCGGGACAGAACTACGAGCAGTACTTC.